The 2 T cell receptor beta chains below all came from one sample that was sequenced in a study of T cell changes during pregnancy in multiple sclerosis. Here immunoSEQ multiplex PCR was the method, and the copy in TCRdb shows in-frame clones only, minus some. The sample contains around 60,000 clones, approximately 86% of which appear only once. Source: peripheral blood, taken in the first trimester of pregnancy. The receptors originated from a female donor with multiple sclerosis, enrolled in a pregnancy study.

J is TRBJ2-7 and V is TRBV28; 7 bases line up with TRBD1. This CDR3 is 13 amino acids long. J lost 2 bases, V lost 7 bases, and 5 bases had no gene match. Germline CDR1 and CDR2: MDHEN and SYDVKM. DNA of the CDR3: TGTGCCAGCAAGGGACAGCGTCCCTACGAGCAGTACTTC. It codes for CASKGQRPYEQYF.

The gene calls are TRBV19 and TRBJ1-1; the match to TRBD1 covers 8 bases. After removal of 7 bases from V and 0 bases from J, the junction contained 13 bases not matched to a gene. In germline, CDR1 is LNHDA, CDR2 SQIVND (reference sequence). The CDR3 is 17 amino acids. The CDR3 DNA reads as TGTGCCAGTACCGACCCAGGCAGACAGGGGATGAACACTGAAGCTTTCTTT. This encodes CASTDPGRQGMNTEAFF.